These T cell receptor beta chains were read from a single sample in a study of T cells in Graves' hyperthyroidism and ophthalmopathy. Via MiXCR, TCRdb re-called the multiplex PCR reads, giving one row per CDR3 protein. The sample has a few hundred thousand distinct CDR3 sequences; about 18% are singletons. Sequencing was performed on blood. The receptors stem from a woman aged 60-70 years with Graves' ophthalmopathy. CDR3s include the opening cysteine and the closing phenylalanine or tryptophan. A D gene is named only where the DNA matches it firmly. Rows may omit the clone size; those that give it use once, few, many or a size class.

j_call: TRBJ2-7; clone_size: many; d_call: TRBD1; v_call: TRBV27; cdr3_aa: CASSNRGRYEQYF; cdr3_nt: TGTGCCAGCAGTAACAGGGGGAGGTACGAGCAGTACTTC
j_call: TRBJ1-2; clone_size: .; d_call: .; v_call: TRBV4-3; cdr3_aa: CASSASMRNYGYTF; cdr3_nt: TGCGCCAGCAGCGCTTCCATGCGGAACTATGGCTACACCTTC
j_call: TRBJ1-4; clone_size: many; d_call: .; v_call: TRBV6-6; cdr3_aa: CASSYSRTTNEKLFF; cdr3_nt: TGTGCCAGCAGTTACTCCCGAACAACTAATGAAAAACTGTTTTTT
j_call: TRBJ1-2; clone_size: many; d_call: .; v_call: TRBV3-1; cdr3_aa: CASSQGRFSRGYGYTF; cdr3_nt: TGTGCCAGCAGCCAAGGGCGTTTCTCCCGGGGCTATGGCTACACCTTC
j_call: TRBJ2-3; clone_size: few; d_call: .; v_call: TRBV19; cdr3_aa: CATQSEGARADTQYF; cdr3_nt: TGTGCCACTCAATCGGAGGGGGCAAGGGCAGATACGCAGTATTTT
j_call: TRBJ2-1; clone_size: once; d_call: TRBD2; v_call: TRBV19; cdr3_aa: CASTSPGSGTVEQFF; cdr3_nt: TGTGCCAGTACCTCCCCAGGGAGCGGGACGGTGGAGCAGTTCTTC
j_call: TRBJ2-3; clone_size: many; d_call: TRBD2; v_call: TRBV5-1; cdr3_aa: CASKASGGAADTQYF; cdr3_nt: TGCGCCAGCAAAGCTAGCGGGGGGGCGGCAGATACGCAGTATTTT
j_call: TRBJ1-1; clone_size: few; d_call: .; v_call: TRBV18; cdr3_aa: CASSPDYGGGSTEAFF; cdr3_nt: TGTGCCAGCTCACCAGATTATGGGGGGGGGAGCACTGAAGCTTTCTTT
j_call: TRBJ2-1; clone_size: .; d_call: TRBD2; v_call: TRBV12-3/TRBV12-4; cdr3_aa: CASRPVSGGQQFF; cdr3_nt: TGTGCCAGCAGGCCAGTTAGCGGGGGACAGCAGTTCTTC
j_call: TRBJ1-4; clone_size: few; d_call: TRBD1; v_call: TRBV9; cdr3_aa: CASSARQGLTNEKLFF; cdr3_nt: TGTGCCAGCAGCGCTCGACAGGGTCTTACTAATGAAAAACTGTTTTTT
j_call: TRBJ2-7; clone_size: few; d_call: TRBD1; v_call: TRBV4-3; cdr3_aa: CASSPGPQGTSYEQYF; cdr3_nt: TGCGCCAGCAGCCCCGGACCACAGGGGACCTCCTACGAGCAGTACTTC
j_call: TRBJ2-3; clone_size: few; d_call: .; v_call: TRBV30; cdr3_aa: CACIHARTDTQYF; cdr3_nt: TGTGCCTGCATTCACGCCCGCACAGATACGCAGTATTTT
j_call: TRBJ2-3; clone_size: few; d_call: TRBD2; v_call: TRBV4-3; cdr3_aa: CASSQDRLAGVPSLTDTQYF; cdr3_nt: TGCGCCAGCAGCCAAGATCGTCTAGCGGGAGTCCCCTCGCTCACAGATACGCAGTATTTT
j_call: TRBJ2-5; clone_size: few; d_call: .; v_call: TRBV14; cdr3_aa: CASSQVIGETQYF; cdr3_nt: TGTGCCAGCAGCCAAGTTATAGGGGAGACCCAGTACTTC
j_call: TRBJ1-6; clone_size: .; d_call: .; v_call: TRBV3-1; cdr3_aa: CASTMGGEGSPLHF; cdr3_nt: TGTGCCAGCACTATGGGGGGGGAGGGGTCACCCCTCCACTTT
j_call: TRBJ2-7; clone_size: many; d_call: .; v_call: TRBV6-2/TRBV6-3; cdr3_aa: CASSYTRAEASYEQYF; cdr3_nt: TGTGCCAGCAGTTACACTAGGGCAGAAGCTTCCTACGAGCAGTACTTC
j_call: TRBJ2-3; clone_size: .; d_call: TRBD2; v_call: TRBV2; cdr3_aa: CASVGLAGDTQYF; cdr3_nt: TGTGCCAGCGTGGGACTAGCGGGAGATACGCAGTATTTT
j_call: TRBJ1-2; clone_size: many; d_call: .; v_call: TRBV4-1; cdr3_aa: CASSQDSGFYGYTF; cdr3_nt: TGCGCCAGCAGCCAAGACTCAGGCTTCTATGGCTACACCTTC
j_call: TRBJ2-3; clone_size: .; d_call: .; v_call: TRBV4-1; cdr3_aa: CASSQGSRSDTQYF; cdr3_nt: TGCGCCAGCAGCCAAGGTAGTCGGTCAGATACGCAGTATTTT
j_call: TRBJ1-1; clone_size: .; d_call: .; v_call: TRBV9; cdr3_aa: CASSVGPATEAFF; cdr3_nt: TGTGCCAGCAGCGTAGGGCCCGCCACTGAAGCTTTCTTT
j_call: TRBJ2-1; clone_size: few; d_call: TRBD2; v_call: TRBV28; cdr3_aa: CASSRLAGEVTYEQFF; cdr3_nt: TGTGCCAGCAGTAGACTAGCGGGCGAGGTTACCTACGAGCAGTTCTTC
j_call: TRBJ1-5; clone_size: .; d_call: TRBD1; v_call: TRBV19; cdr3_aa: CATVRDRVSNQPQHF; cdr3_nt: TGTGCCACCGTTAGAGACAGGGTTAGCAATCAGCCCCAGCATTTT
j_call: TRBJ2-7; clone_size: .; d_call: TRBD2; v_call: TRBV7-9; cdr3_aa: CASSLALAGAYNEQYF; cdr3_nt: TGTGCCAGCAGCTTAGCTCTAGCGGGGGCGTACAATGAGCAGTACTTC
j_call: TRBJ2-2; clone_size: few; d_call: TRBD1; v_call: TRBV6-5; cdr3_aa: CASSYAGTGVTGELFF; cdr3_nt: TGTGCCAGCAGTTACGCTGGGACAGGGGTCACCGGGGAGCTGTTTTTT
j_call: TRBJ2-3; clone_size: many; d_call: .; v_call: TRBV20-1; cdr3_aa: CSASDNRDTQYF; cdr3_nt: TGCAGTGCTAGCGATAACAGGGATACGCAGTATTTT
j_call: TRBJ1-2; clone_size: .; d_call: .; v_call: TRBV11-2; cdr3_aa: CASSLKGSYGYTF; cdr3_nt: TGTGCCAGCAGCTTAAAGGGGTCCTATGGCTACACCTTC
j_call: TRBJ2-3; clone_size: .; d_call: .; v_call: TRBV6-5; cdr3_aa: CASSYSWTSSTDTQYF; cdr3_nt: TGTGCCAGCAGTTACTCCTGGACTTCTAGCACAGATACGCAGTATTTT
j_call: TRBJ2-7; clone_size: many; d_call: .; v_call: TRBV28; cdr3_aa: CASSYPSGGYLKGAYEQYF; cdr3_nt: TGTGCCAGCAGCTACCCAAGTGGGGGCTATCTCAAAGGAGCCTACGAGCAGTACTTC
j_call: TRBJ2-7; clone_size: .; d_call: .; v_call: TRBV11-3; cdr3_aa: CASSLSFGHYEQYF; cdr3_nt: TGTGCCAGCAGCTTATCCTTCGGGCACTACGAGCAGTACTTC
j_call: TRBJ2-1; clone_size: many; d_call: TRBD1; v_call: TRBV20-1; cdr3_aa: CSAQGQSKDNEQFF; cdr3_nt: TGCAGTGCCCAGGGACAGTCAAAAGACAATGAGCAGTTCTTC
j_call: TRBJ2-7; clone_size: many; d_call: TRBD1; v_call: TRBV12-3/TRBV12-4; cdr3_aa: CASRGDRAYEQYF; cdr3_nt: TGTGCCAGCAGAGGGGACAGGGCCTACGAGCAGTACTTC
j_call: TRBJ1-1; clone_size: many; d_call: TRBD1; v_call: TRBV6-2/TRBV6-3; cdr3_aa: CASSYGTGVTEAFF; cdr3_nt: TGTGCCAGCAGTTACGGGACAGGGGTAACTGAAGCTTTCTTT
j_call: TRBJ2-3; clone_size: many; d_call: .; v_call: TRBV5-1; cdr3_aa: CASSFGELASTDTQYF; cdr3_nt: TGCGCCAGCAGCTTTGGTGAACTAGCCAGCACAGATACGCAGTATTTT
j_call: TRBJ1-5; clone_size: few; d_call: .; v_call: TRBV4-1; cdr3_aa: CASSPLDRGSNQPQHF; cdr3_nt: TGCGCCAGCAGCCCGCTGGACCGGGGTAGCAATCAGCCCCAGCATTTT
j_call: TRBJ2-3; clone_size: many; d_call: .; v_call: TRBV4-3; cdr3_aa: CASSQGWAAPTDTQYF; cdr3_nt: TGCGCCAGCAGCCAAGGTTGGGCAGCTCCCACAGATACGCAGTATTTT
j_call: TRBJ2-2; clone_size: few; d_call: .; v_call: TRBV6-1; cdr3_aa: CASRDNTGELFF; cdr3_nt: TGTGCCAGCAGGGATAACACCGGGGAGCTGTTTTTT
j_call: TRBJ1-1; clone_size: few; d_call: TRBD1; v_call: TRBV25-1; cdr3_aa: CASGLTGLNTEAFF; cdr3_nt: TGTGCCAGCGGATTGACAGGGCTGAACACTGAAGCTTTCTTT
j_call: TRBJ1-2; clone_size: few; d_call: .; v_call: TRBV12-3/TRBV12-4; cdr3_aa: CASRGTAPTSYTF; cdr3_nt: TGTGCCAGCAGAGGGACTGCCCCTACATCTTACACCTTC
j_call: TRBJ2-1; clone_size: .; d_call: .; v_call: TRBV7-3; cdr3_aa: CASSLNQVYNEQFF; cdr3_nt: TGTGCCAGCAGCTTAAATCAGGTATACAATGAGCAGTTCTTC
j_call: TRBJ2-3; clone_size: many; d_call: .; v_call: TRBV7-3; cdr3_aa: CASSFRPADTQYF; cdr3_nt: TGTGCCAGCAGCTTTCGCCCGGCAGATACGCAGTATTTT
j_call: TRBJ2-3; clone_size: many; d_call: .; v_call: TRBV5-1; cdr3_aa: CASSETVGADTQYF; cdr3_nt: TGCGCCAGCAGCGAGACAGTTGGGGCAGATACGCAGTATTTT
j_call: TRBJ1-2; clone_size: few; d_call: .; v_call: TRBV7-2; cdr3_aa: CASSYRDTATVYGYTF; cdr3_nt: TGTGCCAGCAGCTACCGGGACACTGCGACCGTCTATGGCTACACCTTC
j_call: TRBJ2-5; clone_size: many; d_call: TRBD2; v_call: TRBV4-1; cdr3_aa: CASSRRGGRLQETQYF; cdr3_nt: TGCGCCAGCAGCCGGCGGGGGGGGAGGTTGCAAGAGACCCAGTACTTC
j_call: TRBJ1-1; clone_size: many; d_call: TRBD1; v_call: TRBV27; cdr3_aa: CASSVTFINTGTVNTEAFF; cdr3_nt: TGTGCCAGCAGCGTAACATTTATAAACACCGGGACAGTGAACACTGAAGCTTTCTTT
j_call: TRBJ1-4; clone_size: .; d_call: .; v_call: TRBV7-2; cdr3_aa: CASSFGINEKLFF; cdr3_nt: TGTGCCAGCAGCTTTGGGATAAATGAAAAACTGTTTTTT
j_call: TRBJ1-3; clone_size: .; d_call: .; v_call: TRBV4-2; cdr3_aa: CASSPGEAGPPSGNTIYF; cdr3_nt: TGTGCCAGCAGCCCAGGGGAGGCAGGCCCTCCCTCTGGAAACACCATATATTTT
j_call: TRBJ2-4; clone_size: .; d_call: .; v_call: TRBV20-1; cdr3_aa: CSARAQELAKNIQYF; cdr3_nt: TGCAGTGCTAGAGCACAGGAATTAGCCAAAAACATTCAGTACTTC
j_call: TRBJ2-3; clone_size: many; d_call: .; v_call: TRBV7-3; cdr3_aa: CASSPKEPSNPDTQYF; cdr3_nt: TGTGCCAGCAGCCCAAAGGAACCGAGTAACCCGGATACGCAGTATTTT
j_call: TRBJ2-2; clone_size: few; d_call: TRBD1; v_call: TRBV20-1; cdr3_aa: CSAGDRNTGELFF; cdr3_nt: TGCAGTGCTGGGGACAGAAACACCGGGGAGCTGTTTTTT
j_call: TRBJ2-1; clone_size: many; d_call: TRBD1; v_call: TRBV7-9; cdr3_aa: CASNPGGKAVYEQFF; cdr3_nt: TGTGCCAGCAACCCAGGGGGAAAAGCTGTATATGAGCAGTTCTTC
j_call: TRBJ1-1; clone_size: many; d_call: .; v_call: TRBV16; cdr3_aa: CASSQFTGTTKAFF; cdr3_nt: TGTGCCAGCAGCCAATTCACCGGGACAACCAAAGCTTTCTTT
j_call: TRBJ1-1; clone_size: .; d_call: .; v_call: TRBV7-9; cdr3_aa: CASSLAGNPTSAFF; cdr3_nt: TGTGCCAGCAGCTTAGCAGGAAATCCAACGTCGGCTTTCTTT
j_call: TRBJ2-5; clone_size: .; d_call: .; v_call: TRBV9; cdr3_aa: CASSPRDNQETQYF; cdr3_nt: TGTGCCAGCAGCCCCCGGGACAACCAAGAGACCCAGTACTTC
j_call: TRBJ2-7; clone_size: many; d_call: TRBD1; v_call: TRBV28; cdr3_aa: CASTDRDPYEQYF; cdr3_nt: TGTGCCAGCACCGACAGGGACCCCTACGAGCAGTACTTC
j_call: TRBJ2-2; clone_size: many; d_call: TRBD1; v_call: TRBV11-2; cdr3_aa: CASSLRPSYGTGQTGELFF; cdr3_nt: TGTGCCAGCAGCTTAAGACCGAGTTATGGGACAGGTCAAACCGGGGAGCTGTTTTTT
j_call: TRBJ2-3; clone_size: few; d_call: TRBD2; v_call: TRBV3-1; cdr3_aa: CASSQEFLAGGTDTQYF; cdr3_nt: TGTGCCAGCAGCCAAGAGTTCCTAGCGGGAGGGACAGATACGCAGTATTTT
j_call: TRBJ2-5; clone_size: few; d_call: .; v_call: TRBV20-1; cdr3_aa: CSARVWRTETQYF; cdr3_nt: TGCAGTGCTAGAGTCTGGCGAACCGAGACCCAGTACTTC
j_call: TRBJ2-1; clone_size: .; d_call: TRBD1; v_call: TRBV2; cdr3_aa: CASNGQGVYNEQFF; cdr3_nt: TGTGCCAGCAATGGACAGGGGGTGTACAATGAGCAGTTCTTC
j_call: TRBJ1-1; clone_size: many; d_call: .; v_call: TRBV20-1; cdr3_aa: CSASILAGSEAFF; cdr3_nt: TGCAGTGCTAGCATTTTGGCAGGGTCTGAAGCTTTCTTT